This T cell receptor (beta chain) derives from a study of T cells in Graves' hyperthyroidism and ophthalmopathy. There are many counts of this clonotype. Its target is not known. It was RNA transcripts that yielded the amplified TCR beta CDR3 regions. The HTBI primer set drove a first-round RT-PCR of the TCR CDR3. One entry per CDR3 protein, called by TCRdb with MiXCR from the multiplex PCR reads. This sample has more than 550,000 distinct CDR3 sequences, with less than 45% found just once. Trimming took 8 bases from V and 2 from J; bases not matched to a gene: 4. In germline, CDR1 is WSHSY, CDR2 SAAADI. CDR3 size: 14 residues. Study conclusions and caveats: Blood samples included most of the expanded thyroid clonotypes exceeding 0.001. It was a median around seven months before onset that the model predicted ophthalmopathy. The authors' 13 V-J model separated ophthalmopathy from stable hyperthyroidism.

Based on clinical symptoms, serum thyroxine and TRAb, thyroid ultrasound and orbital computed tomography, diagnoses were reached. J is TRBJ1-5 and V is TRBV10-2; 9 bases align to TRBD1. Material for sequencing was peripheral blood or thyroid tissue (not recorded which). The origin of this receptor is an adult man with Graves' disease, either hyperthyroidism or ophthalmopathy (not recorded which). The CDR3 sequence: CASGRTGGNQPQHF. CDR3 in DNA: TGCGCCAGCGGAAGGACAGGGGGCAATCAGCCCCAGCATTTT.